A selection of T cell receptor beta chains follows, all from one sample in a study of Tregs in tolerant kidney transplant recipients. TCRdb's copy holds only in-frame clones and misses some; the assay was immunoSEQ multiplex PCR. The data contain around 78,000 clones, 91% of them seen just once; the ten biggest clones take up 0.34%. Sequenced material: Tregs from blood, taken before the transplant. These receptors came from a human donor who received a combined kidney and bone marrow transplant. Both conserved end residues are part of each CDR3. D genes are given only for firm matches.

D: .; V: TRBV7-2; CDR3: CASSLWGSSNTEAFF
D: .; V: TRBV27; CDR3: CASSSGWTYQETQYF
D: .; V: TRBV25-1; CDR3: CASSKGQPYNEQFF
D: TRBD2; V: TRBV5-1; CDR3: CASSPGTSGGSYNEQFF
D: .; V: TRBV19; CDR3: CASREQGNTEAFF
D: TRBD1; V: TRBV5-6; CDR3: CASSLGRGNYGYTF
D: .; V: TRBV7-6; CDR3: CASSRIGVHNEQFF
D: .; V: TRBV7-2; CDR3: CASSLDRTDTQYF
D: .; V: TRBV6-5; CDR3: CASRRWNYGYTF
D: .; V: TRBV21-1; CDR3: CASSLRTSSYSYEQYF
D: TRBD2; V: TRBV7-3; CDR3: CASSPGTSGFYNEQFF
D: TRBD2; V: TRBV5-8; CDR3: CASSLVLAGTGELFF
D: .; V: TRBV7-9; CDR3: CASSLLAESNTGELFF
D: .; V: TRBV6-5; CDR3: CASSAGYQETQYF
D: .; V: TRBV9; CDR3: CASSVDPVIGEQYF
D: TRBD1; V: TRBV5-1; CDR3: CASSLQGDLNTEAFF
D: .; V: TRBV5-1; CDR3: CASSLRGGRETGELFF
D: TRBD2; V: TRBV28; CDR3: CASGRGTYEQYF
D: TRBD1; V: TRBV2; CDR3: CASSTDRASTEAFF
D: .; V: TRBV18; CDR3: CASSGSTGDQYGYTF
D: .; V: TRBV7-3; CDR3: CASSSRGEQFF
D: TRBD2; V: TRBV2; CDR3: CASNPGLAGVGEQFF
D: .; V: TRBV6-6; CDR3: CASSHSRSDNTEAFF
D: .; V: TRBV28; CDR3: CASSLGNTGELFF
D: TRBD2; V: TRBV9; CDR3: CASSPHASGRAPDTQYF
D: .; V: TRBV5-1; CDR3: CASSPSGARLNYGYTF